This entry describes one TCR beta chain. What it recognizes is unknown. Germline V gene data show CDR1 as LNHNV and CDR2 as YYDKDF (reference sequence). The CDR3 runs to 14 residues. Trimming pared 2 bases from V and 5 bases from J, leaving 13 bases between. These data belong to a study of cytomegalovirus exposure and HLA in healthy donors. Whole-study findings and limits: Accurate prediction of most subjects' HLA-A and HLA-B alleles from TCR beta sequences was reported. Later on, an analysis tied about 17,000 TCR beta sequences to HLA alleles at 0.05 false discovery rate. A later analysis reportedly identified an Asian-associated ancestry cluster as carrying fewer N-insertions than the roughly 720-donor mean. The classifier reportedly diagnosed cytomegalovirus status with high sensitivity and specificity.

PCR was performed using 60 Vbeta and 13 Jbeta primers. Using immunoSEQ multiplex PCR, the repertoire was profiled, and TCRdb retains in-frame clones only, with some absent. Of about 85,000 clones in the sample, 80% were seen once. V usage is TRBV15 and J usage is TRBJ2-7; D is possibly TRBD2 (5 bases). The sample comprised PBMCs. The TCR comes from a man aged 50-59 years in good health and CMV-seropositive. The CDR3 DNA is TGTGCCACCAGCAGAAACGTGCCCGGGGACGAGCAGTACTTC. Translating gives CATSRNVPGDEQYF.